This T cell receptor beta chain emerged from a study of Tregs in tolerant kidney transplant recipients. Profiled with immunoSEQ multiplex PCR; TCRdb holds only in-frame clones, not every one. The profile shows about 240,000 clones, about 80% of them singletons. The CDR3 has 14 residues. V was clipped by 3 bases and J by 0 bases, with 6 bases between them. Germline lookup yields CDR1 SGHAT and CDR2 FQNNGV. Unstimulated Tregs (CD4+CD25+CD127-) and CD4+CD25- non-Tregs were sorted from PBMCs. Study-wide results and limits: Few patients were studied, so findings need validation in larger groups.

Remarks on this clone: What it binds is unknown.

The chain couples TRBV11-2 to TRBJ2-1; D is unresolved. The TCR was taken from a human donor in good health. The sequenced sample consisted of CD4+ T cells from blood. CDR3 sequence (DNA): TGTGCCAGCAGCTTTTCAAGCTCCTACAATGAGCAGTTCTTC. This gives the protein CASSFSSSYNEQFF.